A single sample gave rise to the 31 T cell receptor beta chains below, sequenced in a study of T cells in Graves' hyperthyroidism and ophthalmopathy. Authors of the study amplified TCR beta CDR3 regions from RNA transcripts. Initially, a first-round RT-PCR of the TCR CDR3 employed the HTBI primer set. One entry per CDR3 protein results from TCRdb running MiXCR on the multiplex PCR reads. The top ten hold roughly 8.2% of the sample, which has 600,000 or so distinct CDR3 sequences, around 46% seen once. Sample: peripheral blood or thyroid tissue (not recorded which). The receptors come from a young woman with Graves' hyperthyroidism.

This clonotype was picked up a small number of times. The V call is TRBV11-2, the J call TRBJ2-5; D is uncertain. This CDR3 spans 14 amino acids. CDR1 is SGHAT, CDR2 FQNNGV, per germline. With 3 bases removed from V and 5 bases from J, the gap between germline ends came to 13 bases. CDR3 sequence: CASSFPPAQETQYF. The CDR3, as DNA: TGTGCCAGCAGCTTCCCCCCCGCACAGGAGACCCAGTACTTC.

This clonotype occurred many times. The chain is built from TRBV29-1 and TRBJ1-5; 9 bases fit TRBD1. CDR3 length: 14 amino acids. V lost 5 bases to trimming and J lost 6 bases; unmatched junction nucleotides: 8. Germline CDR1 is SQVTM and CDR2 is ANQGSEA. The CDR3 reads CSVTTGGGGQPQHF. The CDR3 nucleotides read TGCAGCGTTACCACAGGGGGCGGCGGTCAGCCCCAGCATTTT.

This clonotype was picked up many times. V usage is TRBV7-2 and J usage is TRBJ2-7, with D tentatively TRBD1 (5 bases). Germline V gene lookup returns CDR1 SGHTA and CDR2 FQGNSA. V dropped 0 bases and J dropped 3 bases, with 9 bases sitting between them. This CDR3 is 14 amino acids long. CDR3 DNA: TGTGCCAGCAGCTTAGCGAGGCAGGGCTACGAGCAGTACTTC. Its protein product is CASSLARQGYEQYF.

The chain is built from TRBV20-1 and TRBJ2-7; D call uncertain. In germline, CDR1 is DFQATT, CDR2 SNEGSKA (reference sequence). The CDR3 sequence is 12 residues long. CDR3 sequence: CSGDPVGYEQYF. DNA for the CDR3: TGCAGCGGAGACCCAGTGGGCTACGAGCAGTACTTC.

This clonotype was detected many times. V and J are TRBV29-1 and TRBJ1-4; D possibly corresponds to TRBD1 (6 bases). Trimming took off 5 bases at V and 6 bases at J, with 16 bases between the two ends. This CDR3 region has 14 residues. The germline CDR1 and CDR2 sequences are SQVTM and ANQGSEA. CDR3 amino acids: CSVTLRDNYEKLFF. The CDR3 DNA reads as TGCAGCGTTACCCTCCGGGACAACTATGAAAAACTGTTTTTT.

The rearrangement uses TRBV20-1 and TRBJ1-5; D remains unclear. Trimming shortened V by 6 bases and J by 1 base, and 7 bases separated the two germline ends. In germline, CDR1 is DFQATT, CDR2 SNEGSKA (reference sequence). The CDR3 spans 12 residues. The CDR3 DNA follows: TGCAGTGCCCAGTGGAGCAATCAGCCCCAGCATTTT. Protein product: CSAQWSNQPQHF.

The genes are TRBV9 and TRBJ2-5, with D hard to call. The V and J ends lost 3 bases and 4 bases respectively, with 16 bases between them. From germline, CDR1 is SGDLS and CDR2 YYNGEE. This CDR3 comprises 15 residues. This chain's CDR3 is CASSEGKGHLETQYF. The CDR3 DNA reads TGTGCCAGCAGCGAAGGTAAAGGGCACTTAGAGACCCAGTACTTC.

This clonotype was recorded a few times. The genes are TRBV5-5 and TRBJ1-5; weak D call: TRBD1 (5 bases). CDR1 is SGHKS and CDR2 is YYEKEE in the germline V gene (reference sequence). The CDR3 has 15 amino acids. V was trimmed by 1 base and J by 5 bases, leaving 13 bases between them. CDR3: CASSLRGRVDQPQHF. The CDR3 DNA reads as TGTGCCAGCAGCTTGAGGGGCAGGGTGGATCAGCCCCAGCATTTT.

As to this clonotype: A read error may produce the germline difference seen at one junction end. V usage is TRBV6-5 and J usage is TRBJ2-5; D is ambiguous. The CDR3 runs to 13 residues. Looked up from germline, CDR1 is MNHEY and CDR2 is SVGAGI. CDR3 loop: CAISYSSRETQYF. The CDR3 DNA sequence: TGTGCCATCAGTTACTCGTCCCGGGAGACCCAGTACTTC.

This clonotype was found many times. The chain couples TRBV25-1 to TRBJ1-6, with 7 positions matching TRBD1. V gave up 3 bases and J gave up 5 bases; unmatched junction bases: 7. Germline CDR1 is MGHDK and CDR2 is SYGVNS. This CDR3 is 16 amino acids long. The CDR3 DNA follows: TGTGCCAGCAGTGAGGCTGGACAGGAGCATAATTCACCCCTCCACTTT. This gives the protein CASSEAGQEHNSPLHF. Full variable domain (remainder filled in from reference TRBV25-1 and TRBJ1-6): EADIYQTPRYLVIGTGKKITLECSQTMGHDKMYWYQQDPGMELHLIHYSYGVNSTEKGDLSSESTVSRIRTEHFPLTLESARPSHTSQYLCASSEAGQEHNSPLHFGNGTRLTVT.

This clonotype has more than one count but fewer than ten. This chain links TRBV5-1 with TRBJ2-7; 8 bases match TRBD2. Per germline, CDR1 SGHRS and CDR2 YFSETQ. The CDR3 covers 15 residues. V dropped 1 base and J dropped 3; count of bases not matched to a gene: 6. The CDR3 DNA is TGCGCCAGCAGCTTGACTAGCGGAAAAAACTACGAGCAGTACTTC. This translates into CASSLTSGKNYEQYF.

This clonotype has more than one count but fewer than ten. The junction differs from germline at one of its ends, possibly a read error. The chain combines TRBV14 with TRBJ1-1, with TRBD1 identical over 7 bases. Germline CDR1 is SGHDN and CDR2 is FVKESK. CDR3 length: 14 amino acids. CDR3 amino acids: CASSQTGANTEAFF. DNA of the CDR3: TGCGCCAGCAGCCAAACAGGGGCCAACACTGAAGCTTTCTTT.

In its sample, this clonotype was seen once. Given a much more abundant clone one base away, this may be a read error. The CDR3 loop is CASSPEDRGYGYTF. CDR3 coding DNA: TGTGCCAGCAGCCCCGAAGACAGGGGGTATGGCTACACCTTC. The rearrangement uses TRBV7-3 and TRBJ1-2; 9 nucleotides match TRBD1. Germline V gene sequence: CDR1 SGHTA, CDR2 FQGTGA. The J segment lost 5 bases and the V segment lost 5 bases, leaving 6 bases of the junction unmatched. The CDR3 loop spans 14 amino acids.

This clonotype has a handful of counts. The chain recombines TRBV6-1 with TRBJ2-3; D gene uncertain. Trimming removed 3 bases at V and 6 bases at J, with 10 bases between. From germline, CDR1 is MNHNS and CDR2 SASEGT. There are 13 residues in the CDR3. CDR3 sequence: CASSEAASDTQYF. As DNA, the CDR3 is TGTGCCAGCAGTGAGGCAGCATCGGATACGCAGTATTTT.

The genes are TRBV9 and TRBJ1-1; the D gene is possibly TRBD1 (5 bases). Deletions cut 4 bases from V and 4 bases from J, with 17 bases between. CDR1 and CDR2 (germline): SGDLS, YYNGEE. This CDR3 spans 15 amino acids. Here the CDR3 reads CASSPPGGVSTEAFF. The CDR3 coding sequence is TGTGCCAGCAGCCCCCCAGGAGGGGTTAGCACTGAAGCTTTCTTT.

This clonotype occurred a few times. Its ends do not fully match the called genes, so a read error is possible. This chain connects TRBV10-3 to TRBJ1-1; TRBD1 matches at 7 bases. There are 15 residues in the CDR3. Germline V gene data show CDR1 as ENHRY and CDR2 as SYGVKD. CDR3 sequence (DNA): TGTGCCAGCAGTAGAGGGGACAGCCAGGGGACTGAAGCTTTCTTT. This sequence encodes CASSRGDSQGTEAFF.

The genes are TRBV7-8 and TRBJ1-1, with D perhaps TRBD1 (6 bases). The CDR3 has 15 amino acids. Germline V gene data show CDR1 as SGHVS and CDR2 as FQNEAQ. V lost 7 bases, J lost 4 bases, and 19 bases lay in between. CDR3 sequence: CASTSLGKGGTEAFF. CDR3 sequence (DNA): TGTGCCAGCACTTCTCTCGGGAAGGGGGGCACTGAAGCTTTCTTT. Based on the CDR3 plus reference TRBV7-8 and TRBJ1-1, the full variable domain is GAGVSQSPRYKVAKRGQDVALRCDPISGHVSLFWYQQALGQGPEFLTYFQNEAQLDKSGLPSDRFFAERPEGSVSTLKIQRTQQEDSAVYLCASTSLGKGGTEAFFGQGTRLTVV.

This clonotype has a count of ten or more. V usage is TRBV7-2 and J usage is TRBJ2-7; perhaps TRBD2 as D (6 bases). Trimming pared 5 bases from V and 6 bases from J, leaving 20 bases between. CDR3 length equals 15 residues. In germline, CDR1 is SGHTA, CDR2 FQGNSA. The CDR3 sequence is CASSQERREISEQYF. The DNA for the CDR3 is TGTGCCAGCAGCCAAGAGCGACGGGAGATCTCCGAGCAGTACTTC.

This clonotype was picked up many times. V and J are TRBV19 and TRBJ1-5; D ambiguous. The ends were cut back, 6 bases at V and 1 base at J, with 10 bases in the middle. This CDR3 is built from 14 residues. Germline lookup yields CDR1 LNHDA and CDR2 SQIVND (reference sequence). Written as DNA, the CDR3 is TGTGCCAGTAGGCGGGGATCGAGCAATCAGCCCCAGCATTTT. Its protein product is CASRRGSSNQPQHF.

This clonotype has at least ten counts. V is TRBV2 and J is TRBJ2-2; TRBD2 matches at 8 bases. V was pared by 9 bases and J by 7 bases, with 4 bases of the junction left unmatched. Germline values: CDR1 SNHLY, CDR2 FYNNEI. The CDR3 is 12 amino acids. This CDR3 is CARTSASGELFF. CDR3 DNA: TGTGCCAGGACTAGCGCAAGCGGGGAGCTGTTTTTT.

Remarks on this clonotype: A much more abundant neighbour one base away suggests this may be a read error. J is TRBJ1-2 and V is TRBV7-9; 9 bases line up with TRBD1. CDR3 size: 12 residues. Germline lookup yields CDR1 SEHNR and CDR2 FQNEAQ (reference sequence). This CDR3 is CASSLGQGGSTF. The CDR3 bases are TGTGCCAGCAGCTTGGGACAGGGTGGCTCCACCTTC.

The genes are TRBV2 and TRBJ2-3; D is undetermined. From germline, CDR1 is SNHLY and CDR2 FYNNEI. The CDR3 has 13 amino acids. With 6 bases removed from V and 2 bases from J, the gap between germline ends came to 9 bases. This chain's CDR3 is CASRAPPTDTQYF. CDR3 nucleotide sequence: TGTGCCAGCAGGGCTCCGCCCACAGATACGCAGTATTTT.

The V call is TRBV7-9, the J call TRBJ1-4; TRBD1 matches 7 bases. Trimming took 6 bases from V and 5 from J; bases not matched to a gene: 0. CDR1 SEHNR and CDR2 FQNEAQ come from the germline V gene (reference sequence). The CDR3 extends over 12 amino acids. CDR3: CASRTGNEKLFF. In DNA form, the CDR3 reads TGTGCCAGCAGGACAGGGAATGAAAAACTGTTTTTT.

The chain joins TRBV29-1 to TRBJ1-1; no clear D. V was cut by 2 bases and J by 12 bases, with 10 bases left in between. The CDR3 runs to 10 residues. From germline, CDR1 is SQVTM and CDR2 ANQGSEA. CDR3 DNA: TGCAGCGTTGAAATTCCCCAACCTTTCTTT. Its protein is CSVEIPQPFF.

This clonotype has just a few counts. The J gene is TRBJ1-1, the V gene TRBV30; D is uncertain. CDR3 length: 12 amino acids. Between the trimmed V and J ends, which lost 4 bases and 0 bases, there was a span of 6 bases. Germline V lookup: CDR1 GTSNPN, CDR2 SVGIG (reference sequence). As DNA, the CDR3 is TGTGCCTGGACACACATGAACACTGAAGCTTTCTTT. Amino acid sequence: CAWTHMNTEAFF. Full variable domain (remainder filled in from reference TRBV30 and TRBJ1-1): SQTIHQWPATLVQPVGSPLSLECTVEGTSNPNLYWYRQAAGRGLQLLFYSVGIGQISSEVPQNLSASRPQDRQFILSSKKLLLSDSGFYLCAWTHMNTEAFFGQGTRLTVV.

The V gene is TRBV7-8, the J gene TRBJ1-5; maybe TRBD1 (6 bases). The CDR3 is 16 residues long. Looked up from germline, CDR1 is SGHVS and CDR2 is FQNEAQ. Deletions cut 0 bases from V and 3 bases from J, with 12 bases between. The CDR3 reads CASSLAITGFNQPQHF. The CDR3 coding sequence is TGTGCCAGCAGCTTAGCTATTACAGGGTTCAATCAGCCCCAGCATTTT. The full variable domain, in which reference TRBV7-8 and TRBJ1-5 provide the parts outside the CDR3, is GAGVSQSPRYKVAKRGQDVALRCDPISGHVSLFWYQQALGQGPEFLTYFQNEAQLDKSGLPSDRFFAERPEGSVSTLKIQRTQQEDSAVYLCASSLAITGFNQPQHFGDGTRLSIL.

This clonotype was seen only once. The chain has TRBV7-3 and TRBJ1-1; tentatively, D is TRBD1 (5 bases). The CDR3 is 16 residues long. The germline V gene has CDR1 SGHTA and CDR2 FQGTGA. Trimming took off 6 bases at V and 0 bases at J, with 17 bases between the two ends. The CDR3 coding sequence is TGTGCCAGCAGTTTCGGGGGAGCAATCTTGAACACTGAAGCTTTCTTT. Protein: CASSFGGAILNTEAFF.

There are a few counts of this clonotype. The V gene is TRBV6-5, the J gene TRBJ2-5, with D unclear. In germline, CDR1 is MNHEY, CDR2 SVGAGI. Deletions cut 6 bases from V and 1 base from J, with 6 bases between. The CDR3 has 12 residues. CDR3 residues: CASRLLQETQYF. The DNA of the CDR3 is TGTGCCAGCAGACTCCTCCAAGAGACCCAGTACTTC.

The sample holds one count of this clonotype. The chain combines TRBV7-9 with TRBJ1-1; the D is unclear. Deletions cut 5 bases from V and 2 bases from J, with 9 bases between. The germline V gene has CDR1 SEHNR and CDR2 FQNEAQ (reference sequence). CDR3 length: 13 residues. In nucleotides, the CDR3 is TGTGCCAGCAGCAAACGGGCCAACACTGAAGCTTTCTTT. Translating gives CASSKRANTEAFF.

This clonotype was detected many times. V usage is TRBV7-8 and J usage is TRBJ2-5; 8 nucleotides match TRBD2. V dropped 6 bases and J dropped 6; count of bases not matched to a gene: 9. The CDR3 runs to 14 residues. The germline V gene has CDR1 SGHVS and CDR2 FQNEAQ. The CDR3 coding sequence is TGTGCCAGCAGGTCGAGCGGGAGCGTCAAGACCCAGTACTTC. Residues: CASRSSGSVKTQYF.

This clonotype occurred a few times. CDR3: CASSYTLSTSGANVLTF. CDR3 DNA sequence: TGTGCCAGCAGTTACACCCTATCGACCTCTGGGGCCAACGTCCTGACTTTC. The genes are TRBV6-6 and TRBJ2-6; no firm D call. This CDR3 has 17 amino acids. Germline V gene lookup returns CDR1 MNHNY and CDR2 SVGAGI (reference sequence). V gave up 2 bases and J gave up 0 bases, with 11 bases separating them.